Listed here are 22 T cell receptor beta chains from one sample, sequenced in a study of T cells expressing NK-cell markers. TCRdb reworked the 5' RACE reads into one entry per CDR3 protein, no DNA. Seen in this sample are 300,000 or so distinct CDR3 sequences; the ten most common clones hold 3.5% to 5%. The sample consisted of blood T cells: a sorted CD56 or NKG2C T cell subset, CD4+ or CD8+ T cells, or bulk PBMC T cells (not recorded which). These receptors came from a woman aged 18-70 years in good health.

CDR3 in amino acids: CSARSLGRGLHNEQFF. This sequence joins TRBV20-1 and TRBJ2-1; TCRdb's D gene call, TRBD2, goes unchecked for lack of DNA. Germline CDR1 reads DFQATT; CDR2 reads SNEGSKA (reference sequence). The CDR3 runs 16 residues.

The CDR3 sequence: CASTLTADTEAFF. The chain combines TRBV6-1 with TRBJ1-1. From germline, CDR1 is MNHNS and CDR2 SASEGT. The CDR3 has 13 residues.

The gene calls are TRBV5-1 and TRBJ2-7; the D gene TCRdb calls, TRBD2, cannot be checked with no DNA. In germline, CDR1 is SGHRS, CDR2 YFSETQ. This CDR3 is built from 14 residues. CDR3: CASNDAGRTYEQYF.

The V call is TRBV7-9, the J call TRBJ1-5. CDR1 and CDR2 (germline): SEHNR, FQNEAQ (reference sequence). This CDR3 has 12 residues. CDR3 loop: CASSHSNQPQHF.

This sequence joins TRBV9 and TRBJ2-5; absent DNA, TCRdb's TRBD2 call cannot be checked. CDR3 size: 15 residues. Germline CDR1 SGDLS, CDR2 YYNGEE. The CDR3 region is CASSVAAGPQETQYF.

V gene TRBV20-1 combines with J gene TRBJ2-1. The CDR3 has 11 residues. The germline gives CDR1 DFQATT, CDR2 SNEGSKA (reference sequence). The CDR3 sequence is CSARGKNEQFF.

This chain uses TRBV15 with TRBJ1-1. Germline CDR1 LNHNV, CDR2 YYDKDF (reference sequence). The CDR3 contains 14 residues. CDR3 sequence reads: CATSKGRQPFPAFF.

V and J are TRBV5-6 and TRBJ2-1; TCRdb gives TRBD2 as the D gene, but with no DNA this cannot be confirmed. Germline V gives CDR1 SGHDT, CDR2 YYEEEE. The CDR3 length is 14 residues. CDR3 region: CASSLGAPYNEQFF.

The CDR3 is CASDRQTNTGELFF. The chain has TRBV7-2 and TRBJ2-2; no DNA is available, so the TRBD1 call from TCRdb remains unchecked. This CDR3 is built from 14 residues. From germline, CDR1 is SGHTA and CDR2 FQGNSA.

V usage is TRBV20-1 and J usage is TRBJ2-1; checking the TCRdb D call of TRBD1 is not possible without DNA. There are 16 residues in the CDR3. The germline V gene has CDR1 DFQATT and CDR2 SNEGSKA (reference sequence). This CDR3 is CSARDPRRDRTNEQFF.

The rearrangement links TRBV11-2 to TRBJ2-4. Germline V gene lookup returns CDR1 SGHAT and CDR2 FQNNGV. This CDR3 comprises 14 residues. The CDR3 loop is CASTIGTAKNIQYF.

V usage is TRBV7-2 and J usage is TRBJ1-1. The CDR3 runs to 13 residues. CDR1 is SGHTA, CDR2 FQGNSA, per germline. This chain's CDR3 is CASSPRVELEAFF.

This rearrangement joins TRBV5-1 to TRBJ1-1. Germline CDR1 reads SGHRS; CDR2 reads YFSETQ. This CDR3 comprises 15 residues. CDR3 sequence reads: CASSLGTGWGTEAFF.

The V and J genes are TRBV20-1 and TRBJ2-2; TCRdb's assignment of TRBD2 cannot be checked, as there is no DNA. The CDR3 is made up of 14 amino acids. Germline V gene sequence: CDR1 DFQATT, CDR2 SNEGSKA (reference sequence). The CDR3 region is CSAASGRGTGELFF.

CDR3 protein: CASPSWTGREYNEQFF. The rearrangement links TRBV23-1 to TRBJ2-1; TCRdb outputs TRBD1, but without DNA this stays unchecked. TRBV23-1 is an ORF; its function is uncertain. The CDR3 sequence is 16 residues long.

CDR3 sequence: CSASNGSTGELFF. This chain joins TRBV20-1 and TRBJ2-2. The CDR3 consists of 13 residues. The germline V gene has CDR1 DFQATT and CDR2 SNEGSKA (reference sequence).

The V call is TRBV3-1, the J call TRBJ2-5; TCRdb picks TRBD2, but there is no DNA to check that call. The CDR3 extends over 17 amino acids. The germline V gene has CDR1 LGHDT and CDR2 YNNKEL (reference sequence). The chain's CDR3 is CASSQDGTSGVRETQYF.

This chain's CDR3 is CSARWAGANVLTF. This chain uses TRBV20-1 with TRBJ2-6. The CDR3 length is 13 residues. Germline CDR1 DFQATT, CDR2 SNEGSKA (reference sequence).

The CDR3 sequence is CASRLDRGNTEAFF. This sequence joins TRBV12-3 or TRBV12-4 and TRBJ1-1; TCRdb designates TRBD1, a call that cannot be tested without DNA. This CDR3 spans 14 amino acids.

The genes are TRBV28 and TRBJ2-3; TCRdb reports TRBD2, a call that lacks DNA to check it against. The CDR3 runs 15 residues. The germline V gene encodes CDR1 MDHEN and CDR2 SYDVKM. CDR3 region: CASSFGGSSTDTQYF. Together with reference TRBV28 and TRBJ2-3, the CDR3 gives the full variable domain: DVKVTQSSRYLVKRTGEKVFLECVQDMDHENMFWYRQDPGLGLRLIYFSYDVKMKEKGDIPEGYSVSREKKERFSLILESASTNQTSMYLCASSFGGSSTDTQYFGPGTRLTVL.

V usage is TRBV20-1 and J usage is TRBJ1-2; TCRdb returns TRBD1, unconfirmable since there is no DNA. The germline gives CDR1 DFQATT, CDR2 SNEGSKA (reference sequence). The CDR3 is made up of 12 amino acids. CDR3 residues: CSAPPDNYGYTF.

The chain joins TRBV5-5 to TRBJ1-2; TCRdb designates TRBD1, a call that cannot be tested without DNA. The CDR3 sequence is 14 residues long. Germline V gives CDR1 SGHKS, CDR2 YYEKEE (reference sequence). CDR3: CASSPNRDHYGYTF.